This T cell receptor (beta chain) was sequenced in a study of CD8 T cells in ankylosing spondylitis. TCRdb reanalysed the 5' RACE reads using MiXCR and keeps one entry per CDR3 protein. The repertoire holds fewer than 200,000 distinct CDR3 sequences, about a sixth seen once, with under 9% in the top ten. This clonotype was detected only a few times. Germline CDR1 is MNHEY and CDR2 is SMNVEV (reference sequence). CDR3 size: 14 residues. V lost 1 base and J 5 bases, leaving 11 bases between the germline ends. This receptor was identified in a male donor with ankylosing spondylitis or in good health (not recorded which). This chain links TRBV27 with TRBJ2-5, with D perhaps matching TRBD2 (5 bases). The sequencing sample was made of blood, either unsorted or a sorted T cell fraction (not recorded which). CDR3: CASSLYVGVETQYF. For the CDR3, the DNA is TGTGCCAGCAGTTTATATGTGGGAGTTGAGACCCAGTACTTC.